This TCR beta chain was recorded in a study of blood T cells in healthy people across ages. Only a few counts were recorded for this clonotype. The V segment lost 5 bases and the J segment 7 bases; nucleotides outside the gene matches: 6. CDR3 length equals 13 residues. A second PCR of about 6 to 11 cycles used a sample-barcoded 5' primer and a J-beta primer mix. TCRdb reprocessed the 5' RACE reads via MiXCR and lists one record per CDR3 protein. The sample holds some 1.8 million distinct CDR3 sequences; about 39% are singletons and the top ten take 23%. The sample taken for sequencing was blood. This chain joins TRBV12-3 or TRBV12-4 and TRBJ2-5; 8 bases fit TRBD2. The sequence was obtained from a human donor in good health. CDR3 loop: CASSPGLAATQYF. For the CDR3, the DNA is TGTGCCAGCAGTCCCGGACTAGCCGCGACCCAGTACTTC.